The clone carrying this T cell receptor (beta chain) was recorded many times. Its target is unknown. Quantitative 5'-RACE was performed with molecular barcodes, and it yielded the TCR beta libraries. TCRdb fed the 5' RACE reads into MiXCR, producing one record per CDR3 protein. The table has approximately 43,000 distinct CDR3 sequences, under 4.5% seen once; the top ten hold approximately 4%. This sample was included in a study of CD8 T cells in ankylosing spondylitis. Broader study findings: Disease-linked clones reportedly showed significant enrichment in matched ankylosing spondylitis synovial fluid. Earlier reports found some motif variants in synovial fluid and blood in reactive arthritis.

V gave up 3 bases and J gave up 8 bases; unmatched junction bases: 10. This CDR3 is 15 amino acids long. Germline CDR1 SGDLS, CDR2 YYNGEE. This TCR derives from a female donor with ankylosing spondylitis or in good health (not recorded which). The sequenced sample consisted of blood, either unsorted or a sorted T cell fraction (not recorded which). This chain joins TRBV9 and TRBJ1-2, with TRBD1 identical over 10 bases. The CDR3 region is CASSGGGTGATGYTF. CDR3 nucleotides: TGTGCCAGCAGCGGAGGCGGGACAGGGGCGACCGGCTACACCTTC.